What follows describes a single T cell receptor (beta chain). This entry belongs to a study of blood T cell repertoires in COVID-19. Background on the study: Donors in the United States, Italy and Spain gave samples during acute or convalescent COVID-19. Nucleic acid was either cDNA or gDNA, and it came from T cells, B-cell-depleted T cells, or PBMCs.

This CDR3 comprises 16 residues. Per the germline V gene, CDR1 is SGDLS and CDR2 is YYNGEE. The V and J ends lost 0 bases and 8 bases, in that order; junction bases with no gene match: 5. Assay: immunoSEQ multiplex PCR; the TCRdb copy retains only in-frame clones and omits some. The sample holds a few hundred thousand clones, 90% seen once. This chain joins TRBV9 and TRBJ2-2; 12 bases agree with TRBD2. The TCR sequence derives from a woman aged 55-69 years with COVID-19, enrolled during active disease. The sequenced sample was peripheral blood. The CDR3 here is CASSVATSGGSGELFF. The CDR3, as DNA: TGTGCCAGCAGCGTAGCGACTAGCGGGGGCTCTGGGGAGCTGTTTTTT.